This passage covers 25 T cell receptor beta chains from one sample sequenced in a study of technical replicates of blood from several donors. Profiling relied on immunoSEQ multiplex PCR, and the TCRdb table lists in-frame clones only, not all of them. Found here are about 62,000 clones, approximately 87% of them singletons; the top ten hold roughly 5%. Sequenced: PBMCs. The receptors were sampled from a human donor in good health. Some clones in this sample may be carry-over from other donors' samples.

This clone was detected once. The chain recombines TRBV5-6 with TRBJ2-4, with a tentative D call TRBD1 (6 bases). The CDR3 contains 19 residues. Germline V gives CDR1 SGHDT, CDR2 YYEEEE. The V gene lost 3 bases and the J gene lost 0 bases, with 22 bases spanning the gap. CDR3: CASSSTKGRTESAKNIQYF. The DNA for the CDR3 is TGTGCCAGCAGCTCAACGAAGGGTAGGACAGAATCAGCCAAAAACATTCAGTACTTC. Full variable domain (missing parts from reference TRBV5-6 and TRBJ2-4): DAGVTQSPTHLIKTRGQQVTLRCSPKSGHDTVSWYQQALGQGPQFIFQYYEEEERQRGNFPDRFSGHQFPNYSSELNVNALLLGDSALYLCASSSTKGRTESAKNIQYFGAGTRLSVL.

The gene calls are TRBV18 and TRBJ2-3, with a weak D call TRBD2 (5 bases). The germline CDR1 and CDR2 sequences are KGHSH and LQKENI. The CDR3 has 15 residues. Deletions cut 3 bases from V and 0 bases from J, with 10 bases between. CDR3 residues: CASSPAWTSTDTQYF. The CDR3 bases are TGTGCCAGCTCACCGGCTTGGACTAGCACAGATACGCAGTATTTT.

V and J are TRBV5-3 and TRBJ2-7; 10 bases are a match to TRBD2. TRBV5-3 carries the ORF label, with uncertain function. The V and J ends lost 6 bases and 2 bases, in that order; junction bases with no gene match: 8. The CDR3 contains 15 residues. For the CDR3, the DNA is TGTGCCAGAAAAGACCTAGCGGGAGCCCCCTACGAGCAGTACTTC. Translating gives CARKDLAGAPYEQYF.

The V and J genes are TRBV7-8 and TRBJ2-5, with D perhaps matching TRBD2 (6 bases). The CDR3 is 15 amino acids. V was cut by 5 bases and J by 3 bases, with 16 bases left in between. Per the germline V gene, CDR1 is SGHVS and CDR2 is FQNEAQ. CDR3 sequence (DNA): TGTGCCAGCAGCCCTATAGCGGACCTTAAAGAGACCCAGTACTTC. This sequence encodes CASSPIADLKETQYF.

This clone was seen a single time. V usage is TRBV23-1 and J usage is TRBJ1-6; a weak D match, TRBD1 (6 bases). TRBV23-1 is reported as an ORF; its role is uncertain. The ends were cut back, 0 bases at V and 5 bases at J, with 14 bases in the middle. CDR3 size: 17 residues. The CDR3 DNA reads TGCGCCAGCAGTCAATCGGACAGCCCCGATAATAATTCACCCCTCCACTTT. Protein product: CASSQSDSPDNNSPLHF.

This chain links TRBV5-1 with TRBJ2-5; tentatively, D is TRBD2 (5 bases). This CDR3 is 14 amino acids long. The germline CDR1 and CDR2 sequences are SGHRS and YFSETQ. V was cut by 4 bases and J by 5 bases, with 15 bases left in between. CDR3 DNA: TGCGCCAGCAGCCAGAGGACTTCATGGGAGACCCAGTACTTC. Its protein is CASSQRTSWETQYF.

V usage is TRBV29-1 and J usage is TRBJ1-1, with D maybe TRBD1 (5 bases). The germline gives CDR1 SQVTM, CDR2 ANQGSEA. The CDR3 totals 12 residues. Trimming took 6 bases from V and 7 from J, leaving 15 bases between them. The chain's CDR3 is CSVPYRGSEAFF. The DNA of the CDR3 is TGCAGCGTCCCCTACCGGGGGAGTGAAGCTTTCTTT.

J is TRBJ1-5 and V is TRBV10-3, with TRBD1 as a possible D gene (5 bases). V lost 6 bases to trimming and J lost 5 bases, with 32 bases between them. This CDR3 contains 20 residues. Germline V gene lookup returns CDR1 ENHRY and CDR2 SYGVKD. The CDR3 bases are TGTGCCATCAGGAGGAGGGCGTTAATCCAAGATAATTGGGGCGATCAGCCCCAGCATTTT. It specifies CAIRRRALIQDNWGDQPQHF.

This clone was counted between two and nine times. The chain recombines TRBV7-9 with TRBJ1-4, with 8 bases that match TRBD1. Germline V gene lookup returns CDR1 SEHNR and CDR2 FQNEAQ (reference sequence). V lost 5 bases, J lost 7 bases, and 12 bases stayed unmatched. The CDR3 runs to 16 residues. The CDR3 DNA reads TGTGCCAGCAGCCTCGGACAGGGACTAACTCCTGAAAAACTGTTTTTT. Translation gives CASSLGQGLTPEKLFF. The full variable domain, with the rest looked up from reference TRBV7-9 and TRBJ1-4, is DTGVSQNPRHKITKRGQNVTFRCDPISEHNRLYWYRQTLGQGPEFLTYFQNEAQLEKSRLLSDRFSAERPKGSFSTLEIQRTEQGDSAMYLCASSLGQGLTPEKLFFGSGTQLSVL.

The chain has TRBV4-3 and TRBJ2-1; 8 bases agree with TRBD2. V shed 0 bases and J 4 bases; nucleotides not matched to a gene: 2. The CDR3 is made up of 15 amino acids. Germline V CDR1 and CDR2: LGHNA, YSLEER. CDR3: CASSQDTGGYNEQFF. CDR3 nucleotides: TGCGCCAGCAGCCAAGATACGGGGGGGTACAATGAGCAGTTCTTC.

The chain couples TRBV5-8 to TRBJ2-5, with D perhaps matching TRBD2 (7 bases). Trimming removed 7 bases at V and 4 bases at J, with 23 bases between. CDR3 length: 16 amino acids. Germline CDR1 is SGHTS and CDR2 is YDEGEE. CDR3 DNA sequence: TGTGCCAGCCCTAGTGATCGGGGGGCCGTCGGAGAGACCCAGTACTTC. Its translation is CASPSDRGAVGETQYF. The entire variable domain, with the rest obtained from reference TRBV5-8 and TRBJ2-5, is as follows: EAGVTQSPTHLIKTRGQQATLRCSPISGHTSVYWYQQALGLGLQFLLWYDEGEERNRGNFPPRFSGRQFPNYSSELNVNALELEDSALYLCASPSDRGAVGETQYFGPGTRLLVL.

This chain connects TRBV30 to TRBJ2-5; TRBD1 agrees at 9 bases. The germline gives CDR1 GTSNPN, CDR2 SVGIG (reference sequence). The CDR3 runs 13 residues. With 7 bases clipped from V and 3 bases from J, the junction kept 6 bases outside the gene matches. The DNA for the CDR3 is TGTGCCTCTACTCGACAGGGGGAAGAGACCCAGTACTTC. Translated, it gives CASTRQGEETQYF.

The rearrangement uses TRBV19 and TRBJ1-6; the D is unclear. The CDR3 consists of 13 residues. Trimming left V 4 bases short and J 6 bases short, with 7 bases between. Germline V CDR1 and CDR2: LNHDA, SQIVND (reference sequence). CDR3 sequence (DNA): TGTGCCAGTAGTAGTTCCGGTAATTCACCCCTCCACTTT. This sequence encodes CASSSSGNSPLHF.

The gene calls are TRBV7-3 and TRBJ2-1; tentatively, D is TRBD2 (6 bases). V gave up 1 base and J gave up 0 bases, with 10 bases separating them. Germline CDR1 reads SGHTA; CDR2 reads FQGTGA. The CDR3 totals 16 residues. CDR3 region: CASSLIAASSYNEQFF. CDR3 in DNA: TGTGCCAGCAGCTTAATAGCGGCAAGCTCCTACAATGAGCAGTTCTTC.

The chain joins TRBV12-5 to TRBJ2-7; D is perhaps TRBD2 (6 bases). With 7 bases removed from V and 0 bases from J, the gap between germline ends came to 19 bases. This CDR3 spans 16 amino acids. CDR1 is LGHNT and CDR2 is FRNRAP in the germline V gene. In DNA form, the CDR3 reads TGTGCTAGTGCCCCCCGGGGGAACCCTAGCTCCTACGAGCAGTACTTC. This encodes CASAPRGNPSSYEQYF.

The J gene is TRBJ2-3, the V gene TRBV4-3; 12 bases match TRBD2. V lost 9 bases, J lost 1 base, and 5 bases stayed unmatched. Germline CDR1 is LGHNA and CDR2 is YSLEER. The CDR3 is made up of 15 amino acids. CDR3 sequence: CASASGGARTDTQYF. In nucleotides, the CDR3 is TGCGCCAGTGCTAGCGGGGGGGCCCGCACAGATACGCAGTATTTT.

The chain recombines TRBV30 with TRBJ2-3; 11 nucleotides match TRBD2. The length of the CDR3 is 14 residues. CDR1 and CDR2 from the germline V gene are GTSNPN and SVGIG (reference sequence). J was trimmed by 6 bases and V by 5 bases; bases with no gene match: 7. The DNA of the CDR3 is TGTGCCTGGGAGGGGATAGCGGGAGGGGATACGCAGTATTTT. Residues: CAWEGIAGGDTQYF.

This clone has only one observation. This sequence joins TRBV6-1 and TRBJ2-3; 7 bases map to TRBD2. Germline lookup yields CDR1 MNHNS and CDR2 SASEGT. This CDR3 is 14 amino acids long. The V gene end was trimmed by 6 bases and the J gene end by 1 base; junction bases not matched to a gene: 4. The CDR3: CASRGGGGTDTQYF. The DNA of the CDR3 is TGTGCCAGCAGGGGCGGGGGTGGCACAGATACGCAGTATTTT.

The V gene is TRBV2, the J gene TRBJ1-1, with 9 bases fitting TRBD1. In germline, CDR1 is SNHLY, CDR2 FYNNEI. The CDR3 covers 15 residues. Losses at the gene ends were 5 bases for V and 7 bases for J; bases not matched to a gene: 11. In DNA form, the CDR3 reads TGTGCCAGCAGTCGTGACAGGGGGGCGTTCTATGAAGCTTTCTTT. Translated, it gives CASSRDRGAFYEAFF.

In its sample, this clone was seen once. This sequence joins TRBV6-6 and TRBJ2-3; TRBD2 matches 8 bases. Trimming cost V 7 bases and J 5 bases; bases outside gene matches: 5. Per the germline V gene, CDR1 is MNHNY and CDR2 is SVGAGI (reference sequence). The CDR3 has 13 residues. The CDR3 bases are TGTGCCAGCACGGCGGGGGGCCAAGATACGCAGTATTTT. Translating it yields CASTAGGQDTQYF.

The CDR3 is CASSLQASKEKLFF. CDR3 sequence (DNA): TGCGCCAGCAGCTTACAGGCCTCAAAAGAAAAACTGTTTTTT. The rearrangement joins TRBV5-1 to TRBJ1-4; maybe TRBD1 (5 bases). V lost 2 bases, J lost 8 bases, and 13 bases lay in between. From germline, CDR1 is SGHRS and CDR2 YFSETQ. This CDR3 has 14 amino acids.

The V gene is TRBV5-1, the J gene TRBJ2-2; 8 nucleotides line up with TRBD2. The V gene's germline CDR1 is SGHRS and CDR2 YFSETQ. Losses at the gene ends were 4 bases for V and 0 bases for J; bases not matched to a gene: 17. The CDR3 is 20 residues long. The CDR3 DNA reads TGCGCCAGCAGCCCGCGGTTAACTAGCGGAAAACAATCGAACACCGGGGAGCTGTTTTTT. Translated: CASSPRLTSGKQSNTGELFF. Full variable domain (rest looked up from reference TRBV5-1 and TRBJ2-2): KAGVTQTPRYLIKTRGQQVTLSCSPISGHRSVSWYQQTPGQGLQFLFEYFSETQRNKGNFPGRFSGRQFSNSRSEMNVSTLELGDSALYLCASSPRLTSGKQSNTGELFFGEGSRLTVL.

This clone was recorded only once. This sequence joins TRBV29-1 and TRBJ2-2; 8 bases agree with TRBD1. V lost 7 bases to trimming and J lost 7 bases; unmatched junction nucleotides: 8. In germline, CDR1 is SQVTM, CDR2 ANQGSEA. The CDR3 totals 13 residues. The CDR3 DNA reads TGCAGCGCCGGACAGGGCCTGGGCGGGGAGCTGTTTTTT. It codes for CSAGQGLGGELFF.

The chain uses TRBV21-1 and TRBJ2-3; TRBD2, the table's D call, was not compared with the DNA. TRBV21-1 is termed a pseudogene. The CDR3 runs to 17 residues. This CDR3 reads CASSLPIAGGSTDTQYF. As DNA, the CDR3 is TGTGCCAGCAGCCTTCCAATAGCGGGAGGGAGCACAGATACGCAGTATTTT.

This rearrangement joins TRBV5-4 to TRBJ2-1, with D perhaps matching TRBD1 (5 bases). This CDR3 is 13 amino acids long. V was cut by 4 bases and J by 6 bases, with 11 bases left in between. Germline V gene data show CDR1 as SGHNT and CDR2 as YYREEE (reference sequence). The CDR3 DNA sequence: TGTGCCAGCAGCAGACAGAGTTTCAATGAGCAGTTCTTC. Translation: CASSRQSFNEQFF.